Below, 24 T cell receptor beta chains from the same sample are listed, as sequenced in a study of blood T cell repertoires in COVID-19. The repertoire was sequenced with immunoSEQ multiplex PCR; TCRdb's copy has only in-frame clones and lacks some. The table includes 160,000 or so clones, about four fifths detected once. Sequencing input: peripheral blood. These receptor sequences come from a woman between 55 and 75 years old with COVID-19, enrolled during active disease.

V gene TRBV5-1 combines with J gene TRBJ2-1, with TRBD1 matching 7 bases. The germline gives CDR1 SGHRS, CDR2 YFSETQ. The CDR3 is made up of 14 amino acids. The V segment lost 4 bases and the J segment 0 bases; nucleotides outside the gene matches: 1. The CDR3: CASSTGDSYNEQFF. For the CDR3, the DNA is TGCGCCAGCAGCACAGGGGACTCCTACAATGAGCAGTTCTTC. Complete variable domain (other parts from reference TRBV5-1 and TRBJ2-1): KAGVTQTPRYLIKTRGQQVTLSCSPISGHRSVSWYQQTPGQGLQFLFEYFSETQRNKGNFPGRFSGRQFSNSRSEMNVSTLELGDSALYLCASSTGDSYNEQFFGPGTRLTVL.

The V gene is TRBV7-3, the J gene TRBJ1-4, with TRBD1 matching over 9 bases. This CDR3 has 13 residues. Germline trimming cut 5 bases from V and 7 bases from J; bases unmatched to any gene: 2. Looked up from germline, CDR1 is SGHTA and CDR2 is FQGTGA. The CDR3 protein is CASSATGGEKLFF. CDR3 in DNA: TGTGCCAGCAGCGCGACAGGGGGTGAAAAACTGTTTTTT.

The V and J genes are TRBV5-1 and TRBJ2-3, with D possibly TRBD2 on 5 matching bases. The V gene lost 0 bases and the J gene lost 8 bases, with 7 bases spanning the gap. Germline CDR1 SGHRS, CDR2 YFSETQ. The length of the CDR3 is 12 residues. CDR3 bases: TGCGCCAGCAGCTTGGATGAGGGTACGCAGTATTTT. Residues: CASSLDEGTQYF.

Here the CDR3 DNA reads TGTGCCTGGAGTGTAGGCGGGAGTGGAGATACGCAGTATTTT. The encoded protein is CAWSVGGSGDTQYF. The chain links TRBV30 to TRBJ2-3; 7 bases align to TRBD2. The germline V gene has CDR1 GTSNPN and CDR2 SVGIG (reference sequence). This CDR3 spans 14 amino acids. Germline trimming cut 0 bases from V and 5 bases from J; bases unmatched to any gene: 5. Using reference TRBV30 and TRBJ2-3 for the parts outside the CDR3, the full variable domain is SQTIHQWPATLVQPVGSPLSLECTVEGTSNPNLYWYRQAAGRGLQLLFYSVGIGQISSEVPQNLSASRPQDRQFILSSKKLLLSDSGFYLCAWSVGGSGDTQYFGPGTRLTVL.

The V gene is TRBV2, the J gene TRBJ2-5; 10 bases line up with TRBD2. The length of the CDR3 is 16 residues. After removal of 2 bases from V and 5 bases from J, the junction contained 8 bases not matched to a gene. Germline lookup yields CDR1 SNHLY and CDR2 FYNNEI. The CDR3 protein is CASSERGSGGWETQYF. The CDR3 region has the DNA TGTGCCAGCAGTGAACGCGGTAGCGGGGGGTGGGAGACCCAGTACTTC.

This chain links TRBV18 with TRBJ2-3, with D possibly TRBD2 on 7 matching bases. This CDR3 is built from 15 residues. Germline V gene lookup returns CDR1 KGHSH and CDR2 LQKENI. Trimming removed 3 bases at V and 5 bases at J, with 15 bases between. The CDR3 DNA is TGTGCCAGCTCACCTATACGGGGGGCCGGAGATACGCAGTATTTT. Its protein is CASSPIRGAGDTQYF.

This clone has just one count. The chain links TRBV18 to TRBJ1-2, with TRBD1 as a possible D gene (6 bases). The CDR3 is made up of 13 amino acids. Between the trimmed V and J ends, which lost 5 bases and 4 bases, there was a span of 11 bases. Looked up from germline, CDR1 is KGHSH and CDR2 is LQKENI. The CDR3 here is CASSTRGGYGYTF. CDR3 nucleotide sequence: TGTGCCAGCTCAACAAGAGGGGGCTATGGCTACACCTTC.

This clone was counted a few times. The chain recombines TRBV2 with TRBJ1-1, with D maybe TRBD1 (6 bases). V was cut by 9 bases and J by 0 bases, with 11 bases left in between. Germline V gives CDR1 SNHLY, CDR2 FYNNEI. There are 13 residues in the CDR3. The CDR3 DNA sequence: TGTGCCAGTTTGACAGGAGTGAACACTGAAGCTTTCTTT. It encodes CASLTGVNTEAFF. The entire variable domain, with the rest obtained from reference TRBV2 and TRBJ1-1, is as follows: EPEVTQTPSHQVTQMGQEVILRCVPISNHLYFYWYRQILGQKVEFLVSFYNNEISEKSEIFDDQFSVERPDGSNFTLKIRSTKLEDSAMYFCASLTGVNTEAFFGQGTRLTVV.

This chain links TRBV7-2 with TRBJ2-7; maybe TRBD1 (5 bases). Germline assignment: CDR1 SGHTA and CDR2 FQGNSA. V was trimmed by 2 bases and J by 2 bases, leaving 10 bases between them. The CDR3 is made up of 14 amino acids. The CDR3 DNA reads TGTGCCAGCAGCTTACAGGGTGCGCCCTACGAGCAGTACTTC. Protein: CASSLQGAPYEQYF.

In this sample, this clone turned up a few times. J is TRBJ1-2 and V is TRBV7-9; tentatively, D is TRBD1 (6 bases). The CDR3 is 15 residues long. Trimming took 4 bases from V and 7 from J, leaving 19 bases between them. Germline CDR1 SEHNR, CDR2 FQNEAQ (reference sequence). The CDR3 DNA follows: TGTGCCAGCAGCTCCGCGGGGGGCCTATGGGGTGGCTACACCTTC. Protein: CASSSAGGLWGGYTF.

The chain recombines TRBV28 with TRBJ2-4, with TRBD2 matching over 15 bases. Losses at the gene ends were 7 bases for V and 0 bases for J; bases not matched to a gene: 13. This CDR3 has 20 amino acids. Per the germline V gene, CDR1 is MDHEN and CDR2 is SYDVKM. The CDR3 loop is CASMGAGGTSGRIAKNIQYF. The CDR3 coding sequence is TGTGCCAGCATGGGCGCGGGCGGGACTAGCGGGAGGATAGCCAAAAACATTCAGTACTTC.

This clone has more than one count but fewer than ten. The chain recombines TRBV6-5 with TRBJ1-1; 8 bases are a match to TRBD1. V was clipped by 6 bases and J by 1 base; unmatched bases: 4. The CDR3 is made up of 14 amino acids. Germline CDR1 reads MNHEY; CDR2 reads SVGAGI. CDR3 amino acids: CASRVQGGNTEAFF. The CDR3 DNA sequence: TGTGCCAGCAGGGTACAGGGGGGGAACACTGAAGCTTTCTTT.

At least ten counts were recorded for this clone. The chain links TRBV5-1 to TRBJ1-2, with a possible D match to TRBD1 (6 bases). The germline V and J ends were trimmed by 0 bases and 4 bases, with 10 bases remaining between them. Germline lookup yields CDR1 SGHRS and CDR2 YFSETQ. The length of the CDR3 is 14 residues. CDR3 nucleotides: TGCGCCAGCAGCTTGGGGACAGTGGGCTATGGCTACACCTTC. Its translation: CASSLGTVGYGYTF.

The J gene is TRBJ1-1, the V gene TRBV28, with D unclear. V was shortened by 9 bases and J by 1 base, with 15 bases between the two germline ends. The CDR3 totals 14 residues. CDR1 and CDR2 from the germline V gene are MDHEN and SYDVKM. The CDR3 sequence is CASQRNPANTEAFF. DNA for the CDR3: TGTGCCAGTCAGAGGAACCCTGCGAACACTGAAGCTTTCTTT.

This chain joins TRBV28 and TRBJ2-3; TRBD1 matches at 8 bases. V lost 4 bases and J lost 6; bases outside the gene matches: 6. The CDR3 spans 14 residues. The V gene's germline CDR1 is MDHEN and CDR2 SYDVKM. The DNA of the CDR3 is TGTGCCAGCAGTTCCAGGACAGGGCGGGATACGCAGTATTTT. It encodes CASSSRTGRDTQYF.

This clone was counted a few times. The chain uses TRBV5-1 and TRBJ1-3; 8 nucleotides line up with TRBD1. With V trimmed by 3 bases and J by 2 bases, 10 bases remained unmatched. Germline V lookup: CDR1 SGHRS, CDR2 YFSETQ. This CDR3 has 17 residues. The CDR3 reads CASSSGLTGDPGNTIYF. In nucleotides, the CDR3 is TGCGCCAGCAGCTCGGGCCTGACAGGGGACCCTGGAAACACCATATATTTT.

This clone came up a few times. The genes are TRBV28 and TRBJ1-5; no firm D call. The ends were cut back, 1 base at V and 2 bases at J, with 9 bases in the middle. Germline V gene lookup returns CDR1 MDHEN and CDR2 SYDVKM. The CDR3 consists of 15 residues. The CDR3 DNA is TGTGCCAGCAGTTTATCCCTCTCGGGCAATCAGCCCCAGCATTTT. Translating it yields CASSLSLSGNQPQHF.

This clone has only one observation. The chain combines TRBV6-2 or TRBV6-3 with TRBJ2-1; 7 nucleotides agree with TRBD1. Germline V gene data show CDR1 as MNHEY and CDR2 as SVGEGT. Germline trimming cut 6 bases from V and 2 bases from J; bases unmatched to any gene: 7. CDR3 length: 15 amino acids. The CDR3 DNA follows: TGTGCCAGCAGATACGGACAGGCCACCTACAATGAGCAGTTCTTC. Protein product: CASRYGQATYNEQFF.

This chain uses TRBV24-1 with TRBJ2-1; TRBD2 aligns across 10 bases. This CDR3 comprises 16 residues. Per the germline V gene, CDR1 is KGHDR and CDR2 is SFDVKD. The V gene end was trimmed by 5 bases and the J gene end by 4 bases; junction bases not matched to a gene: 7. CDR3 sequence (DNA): TGTGCCACCAGTGTCACTTCAGCGGGAGGGTACAATGAGCAGTTCTTC. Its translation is CATSVTSAGGYNEQFF.

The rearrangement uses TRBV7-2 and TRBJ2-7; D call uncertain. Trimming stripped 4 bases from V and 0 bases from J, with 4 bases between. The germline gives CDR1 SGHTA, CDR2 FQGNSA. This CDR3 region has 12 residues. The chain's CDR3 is CASSSFSYEQYF. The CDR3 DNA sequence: TGTGCCAGCAGCTCCTTCTCCTACGAGCAGTACTTC.

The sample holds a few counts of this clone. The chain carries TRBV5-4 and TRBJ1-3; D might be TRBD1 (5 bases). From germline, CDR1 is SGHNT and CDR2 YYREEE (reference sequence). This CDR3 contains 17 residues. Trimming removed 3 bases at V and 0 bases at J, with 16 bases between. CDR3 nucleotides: TGTGCCAGCAGCTGGGTTCCCGCAGGGAACTCTGGAAACACCATATATTTT. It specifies CASSWVPAGNSGNTIYF.

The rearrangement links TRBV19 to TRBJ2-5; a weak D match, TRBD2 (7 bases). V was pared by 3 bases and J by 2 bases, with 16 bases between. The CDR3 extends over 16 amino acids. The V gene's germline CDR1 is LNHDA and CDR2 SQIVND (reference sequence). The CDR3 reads CASSIGGGVGQETQYF. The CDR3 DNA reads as TGTGCCAGTAGTATTGGAGGGGGGGTAGGGCAAGAGACCCAGTACTTC.

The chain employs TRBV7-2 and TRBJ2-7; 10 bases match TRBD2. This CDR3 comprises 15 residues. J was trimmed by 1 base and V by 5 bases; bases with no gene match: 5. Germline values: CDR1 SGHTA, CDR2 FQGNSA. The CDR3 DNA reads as TGTGCCAGCAGCCTCACTAGCGGGATTTCCTACGAGCAGTACTTC. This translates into CASSLTSGISYEQYF.

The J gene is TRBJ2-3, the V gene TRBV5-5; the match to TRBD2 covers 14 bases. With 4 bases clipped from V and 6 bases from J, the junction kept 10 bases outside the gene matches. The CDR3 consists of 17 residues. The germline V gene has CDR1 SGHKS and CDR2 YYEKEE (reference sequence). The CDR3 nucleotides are TGTGCCAGCAGCCGGGGACTAGCGGGGGCCCCATGGGATACGCAGTATTTT. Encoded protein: CASSRGLAGAPWDTQYF.